These T cell receptor beta chains were read from a single sample in a study of post-analysis software for immune sequencing data. TCRdb redid the calling of the PCR reads with MiXCR, one entry per CDR3 protein. In the table there are approximately 690,000 distinct CDR3 sequences, around 60% of which are singletons. Sequencing was performed on blood. The receptors stem from a girl aged 2-10 years with multiple sclerosis. Both conserved end residues are part of each CDR3. The D gene is left open where the match is weak. Size values are once, few and many counts, or a class for expanded clones, and some rows have none.

clone size: .
V gene: TRBV30
D gene: TRBD1
J gene: TRBJ2-5
CDR3 DNA: TGTGCCTGGAGTAGAGGGGGCCAAGGAGAGACCCAGTACTTC
CDR3 protein: CAWSRGGQGETQYF

clone size: .
V gene: TRBV9
D gene: TRBD2
J gene: TRBJ2-1
CDR3 DNA: TGTGCCAGCAGCGCGACTAGCGGAAGGGGTTCTGGGAATGAGCAGTTCTTC
CDR3 protein: CASSATSGRGSGNEQFF

clone size: few
V gene: TRBV7-3
D gene: TRBD2
J gene: TRBJ2-1
CDR3 DNA: TGTGCCAGCAGCAGTACTCCGAGCGGGAGCTCCTACAATGAGCAGTTCTTC
CDR3 protein: CASSSTPSGSSYNEQFF

clone size: .
V gene: TRBV20-1
D gene: .
J gene: TRBJ2-5
CDR3 DNA: TGCAGTGCTAGAGATAGAAGGGGTCAGGGAGTAGCGACCCAGTACTTC
CDR3 protein: CSARDRRGQGVATQYF

clone size: .
V gene: TRBV7-9
D gene: TRBD1
J gene: TRBJ2-3
CDR3 DNA: TGTGCCAGCAGCCTAACCGGGACAGGGCCAGATACGCAGTATTTT
CDR3 protein: CASSLTGTGPDTQYF

clone size: .
V gene: TRBV28
D gene: TRBD2
J gene: TRBJ2-1
CDR3 DNA: TGTGCCAGCAGTTTCTACCATAGCGGGAGAGGAGACAATGAGCAGTTCTTC
CDR3 protein: CASSFYHSGRGDNEQFF

clone size: .
V gene: TRBV9
D gene: .
J gene: TRBJ1-2
CDR3 DNA: TGTGCCAGCAGCCTTGGGCTACAGGGCAACTATGGCTACACCTTC
CDR3 protein: CASSLGLQGNYGYTF

clone size: few
V gene: TRBV20-1
D gene: .
J gene: TRBJ2-4
CDR3 DNA: TGCAGTGCTAGAGGCATGGCAGGCGTAGCCAAAAACATTCAGTACTTC
CDR3 protein: CSARGMAGVAKNIQYF

clone size: few
V gene: TRBV11-2
D gene: .
J gene: TRBJ2-1
CDR3 DNA: TGTGCCAGCAGCTTAGTTCTTGTAGGGAACGCCTTCACTACCTACAATGAGCAGTTCTTC
CDR3 protein: CASSLVLVGNAFTTYNEQFF

clone size: .
V gene: TRBV20-1
D gene: .
J gene: TRBJ2-1
CDR3 DNA: TGCAGTGCCAGTCTCCCGGGACCCGAGGGCAATGAGCAGTTCTTC
CDR3 protein: CSASLPGPEGNEQFF

clone size: few
V gene: TRBV7-9
D gene: .
J gene: TRBJ2-3
CDR3 DNA: TGTGCCAGCAGCCCGGCTCGGGGCCGCACAGATACGCAGTATTTT
CDR3 protein: CASSPARGRTDTQYF

clone size: .
V gene: TRBV4-1
D gene: .
J gene: TRBJ2-6
CDR3 DNA: TGCGCCAGCAGCCAAGATCAAGGACAAACGTTCTCTGGGGCCAACGTCCTGACTTTC
CDR3 protein: CASSQDQGQTFSGANVLTF

clone size: .
V gene: TRBV6-4
D gene: .
J gene: TRBJ1-1
CDR3 DNA: TGTGCCAGCAGTCCAGGCGACATGAACACTGAAGCTTTCTTT
CDR3 protein: CASSPGDMNTEAFF

clone size: .
V gene: TRBV5-1
D gene: TRBD1
J gene: TRBJ2-7
CDR3 DNA: TGCGCCAGCAGTTCCGGACAGGGCGACGAGCAGTACTTC
CDR3 protein: CASSSGQGDEQYF

clone size: .
V gene: TRBV6-5
D gene: .
J gene: TRBJ2-1
CDR3 DNA: TGTGCCAGCAGTATTCTGACTAGTAATGAGCAGTTCTTC
CDR3 protein: CASSILTSNEQFF

clone size: .
V gene: TRBV29-1
D gene: .
J gene: TRBJ2-7
CDR3 DNA: TGCAGCGCGAACAGGAGGCACGAGCAGTACTTC
CDR3 protein: CSANRRHEQYF

clone size: .
V gene: TRBV20-1
D gene: .
J gene: TRBJ2-7
CDR3 DNA: TGCAGTGCTAGAGCCCCGGGGGCGGGAGATTACGAGCAGTACTTC
CDR3 protein: CSARAPGAGDYEQYF

clone size: .
V gene: TRBV5-4
D gene: TRBD1
J gene: TRBJ2-6
CDR3 DNA: TGTGCCAGCAGTTCCGGGACAGGGCCGGGTGGGGCCAACGTCCTGACTTTC
CDR3 protein: CASSSGTGPGGANVLTF

clone size: .
V gene: TRBV29-1
D gene: TRBD1
J gene: TRBJ2-6
CDR3 DNA: TGCAGCGTCGGGACAGGGGACTCTGGGGCCAACGTCCTGACTTTC
CDR3 protein: CSVGTGDSGANVLTF

clone size: few
V gene: TRBV11-2
D gene: TRBD1
J gene: TRBJ2-1
CDR3 DNA: TGTGCCAGCAGCTTAGGCGGACAGGGAGGACGTAGGATTGAGCAGTTCTTC
CDR3 protein: CASSLGGQGGRRIEQFF

clone size: .
V gene: TRBV12-3/TRBV12-4
D gene: .
J gene: TRBJ2-5
CDR3 DNA: TGTGCCAGCAGTTTAGGGGGGACATTCCAAGAGACCCAGTACTTC
CDR3 protein: CASSLGGTFQETQYF

clone size: .
V gene: TRBV14
D gene: .
J gene: TRBJ2-7
CDR3 DNA: TGTGCCAGCAGCCGGGTGGGGGCCCACGAGCAGTACTTC
CDR3 protein: CASSRVGAHEQYF

clone size: many
V gene: TRBV12-3/TRBV12-4
D gene: .
J gene: TRBJ1-2
CDR3 DNA: TGTGCCAGCAGCTTGGGCAGTTATGGCTACACCTTC
CDR3 protein: CASSLGSYGYTF

clone size: .
V gene: TRBV27
D gene: .
J gene: TRBJ1-1
CDR3 DNA: TGTGCCAGCAGTTTATGGCCGGGCGGAGTGAACACTGAAGCTTTCTTT
CDR3 protein: CASSLWPGGVNTEAFF

clone size: few
V gene: TRBV12-3/TRBV12-4
D gene: .
J gene: TRBJ2-6
CDR3 DNA: TGTGCCAGCAGTTTAGGAGCGCAAGGTAACTCTGGGGCCAACGTCCGGACTTTC
CDR3 protein: CASSLGAQGNSGANVRTF

clone size: .
V gene: TRBV7-8
D gene: .
J gene: TRBJ2-1
CDR3 DNA: TGTGCCAGCAGCTCCTTACGGGGCCACAATGAGCAGTTCTTC
CDR3 protein: CASSSLRGHNEQFF

clone size: few
V gene: TRBV29-1
D gene: TRBD1
J gene: TRBJ2-5
CDR3 DNA: TGCAGCGTTGTCGACAGGGGACAACCCAAGGAGACCCAGTACTTC
CDR3 protein: CSVVDRGQPKETQYF

clone size: .
V gene: TRBV29-1
D gene: .
J gene: TRBJ2-7
CDR3 DNA: TGCAGCGTAGACCCGGGTACCTACGAGCAGTACTTC
CDR3 protein: CSVDPGTYEQYF

clone size: few
V gene: TRBV20-1
D gene: .
J gene: TRBJ2-3
CDR3 DNA: TGCAGTGCTACAGGAAGATCTAGCACAGATACGCAGTATTTT
CDR3 protein: CSATGRSSTDTQYF

clone size: .
V gene: TRBV11-2
D gene: TRBD2
J gene: TRBJ2-6
CDR3 DNA: TGTGCCAGCAGCCTCAGGACTAGCGGAGTCTCTGGGGCCAACGTCCTGACTTTC
CDR3 protein: CASSLRTSGVSGANVLTF

clone size: .
V gene: TRBV2
D gene: .
J gene: TRBJ1-4
CDR3 DNA: TGTGCCAGCCTACGGGAATTGGGCGAAAAACTGTTTTTT
CDR3 protein: CASLRELGEKLFF

clone size: .
V gene: TRBV12-3/TRBV12-4
D gene: TRBD1
J gene: TRBJ1-2
CDR3 DNA: TGTGCCAGCAGTTTAGCGCGAATGGGCAGGGGGGACTATGGCTACACCTTC
CDR3 protein: CASSLARMGRGDYGYTF

clone size: .
V gene: TRBV4-1
D gene: .
J gene: TRBJ2-3
CDR3 DNA: TGCGCCAGCAGCCAAGCCGTCTTCGGGAGCAGCACTAGCACAGATACGCAGTATTTT
CDR3 protein: CASSQAVFGSSTSTDTQYF

clone size: .
V gene: TRBV29-1
D gene: TRBD1
J gene: TRBJ1-1
CDR3 DNA: TGCAGCGTGATGGACTTTACAGGGGTTGAAGCTTTCTTT
CDR3 protein: CSVMDFTGVEAFF

clone size: .
V gene: TRBV12-3/TRBV12-4
D gene: TRBD2
J gene: TRBJ2-1
CDR3 DNA: TGTGCCAGCAGTTATTCTAGCGGGGGGCCGAGGGATGAGCAGTTCTTC
CDR3 protein: CASSYSSGGPRDEQFF

clone size: few
V gene: TRBV29-1
D gene: TRBD2
J gene: TRBJ2-3
CDR3 DNA: TGCAGCGTCCGAAGCGGGAGGGCCGGAACAGATACGCAGTATTTT
CDR3 protein: CSVRSGRAGTDTQYF

clone size: .
V gene: TRBV6-1
D gene: TRBD1
J gene: TRBJ2-7
CDR3 DNA: TGTGCCAGCAGGGGCCCGGGACAGGGGGGCGAGCAGTACTTC
CDR3 protein: CASRGPGQGGEQYF

clone size: .
V gene: TRBV11-2
D gene: TRBD1
J gene: TRBJ1-2
CDR3 DNA: TGTGCCAGCAGCCGGGACAGGGTAGGGGATGGCTACACCTTC
CDR3 protein: CASSRDRVGDGYTF

clone size: .
V gene: TRBV7-9
D gene: .
J gene: TRBJ2-5
CDR3 DNA: TGTGCCAGCAGCTTAACCGGTTATGGTATCAGGGAGACCCAGTACTTC
CDR3 protein: CASSLTGYGIRETQYF

clone size: .
V gene: TRBV7-2
D gene: .
J gene: TRBJ2-7
CDR3 DNA: TGTGCCAGCAGCTTCCAAGTGTTCTCCTACGAGCAGTACTTC
CDR3 protein: CASSFQVFSYEQYF

clone size: .
V gene: TRBV28
D gene: TRBD1
J gene: TRBJ2-4
CDR3 DNA: TGTGCCAGCAGTTTAGGGGACAGGGGAGGCAAAAACATTCAGTACTTC
CDR3 protein: CASSLGDRGGKNIQYF

clone size: few
V gene: TRBV29-1
D gene: .
J gene: TRBJ1-6
CDR3 DNA: TGCAGCGTTCGGGGGCAACCTTATAATTCACCCCTCCACTTT
CDR3 protein: CSVRGQPYNSPLHF

clone size: few
V gene: TRBV5-5
D gene: .
J gene: TRBJ2-7
CDR3 DNA: TGTGCCAGCAGCTTGAGACAGCAGAGCTCCTACGAGCAGTACTTC
CDR3 protein: CASSLRQQSSYEQYF

clone size: .
V gene: TRBV20-1
D gene: TRBD2
J gene: TRBJ2-5
CDR3 DNA: TGCAGTGCTATGGGACTAGCGGGGCAAGAGACCCAGTACTTC
CDR3 protein: CSAMGLAGQETQYF

clone size: .
V gene: TRBV29-1
D gene: TRBD1
J gene: TRBJ1-4
CDR3 DNA: TGCAGCGTCGGCTCGGGGGACAGGGCGGTGGAAAAACTGTTTTTT
CDR3 protein: CSVGSGDRAVEKLFF

clone size: .
V gene: TRBV7-2
D gene: TRBD1
J gene: TRBJ2-7
CDR3 DNA: TGTGCCAGCAGCCCCTGGGACAGACCCTACGAGCAGTACTTC
CDR3 protein: CASSPWDRPYEQYF